The text below deals with one T cell receptor (beta chain). These data are taken from a study of technical replicates of blood from a handful of donors. Produced via immunoSEQ multiplex PCR; TCRdb's table is partial and in-frame only. The sample has roughly 60,000 clones, 80% to 95% seen once. V lost 5 bases and J lost 2; bases outside the gene matches: 9. Germline V gene sequence: CDR1 SGHKS, CDR2 YYEKEE (reference sequence). This CDR3 spans 15 amino acids. V and J are TRBV5-5 and TRBJ2-5; 7 nucleotides align to TRBD2. The sequencing sample was made of PBMCs. This clonotype was sampled from a human donor in good health. Some clones in this sample may be carry-over from other donors' samples. CDR3 protein: CASRGTGGEQETQYF. DNA for the CDR3: TGTGCCAGCAGGGGCACGGGGGGAGAACAAGAGACCCAGTACTTC.